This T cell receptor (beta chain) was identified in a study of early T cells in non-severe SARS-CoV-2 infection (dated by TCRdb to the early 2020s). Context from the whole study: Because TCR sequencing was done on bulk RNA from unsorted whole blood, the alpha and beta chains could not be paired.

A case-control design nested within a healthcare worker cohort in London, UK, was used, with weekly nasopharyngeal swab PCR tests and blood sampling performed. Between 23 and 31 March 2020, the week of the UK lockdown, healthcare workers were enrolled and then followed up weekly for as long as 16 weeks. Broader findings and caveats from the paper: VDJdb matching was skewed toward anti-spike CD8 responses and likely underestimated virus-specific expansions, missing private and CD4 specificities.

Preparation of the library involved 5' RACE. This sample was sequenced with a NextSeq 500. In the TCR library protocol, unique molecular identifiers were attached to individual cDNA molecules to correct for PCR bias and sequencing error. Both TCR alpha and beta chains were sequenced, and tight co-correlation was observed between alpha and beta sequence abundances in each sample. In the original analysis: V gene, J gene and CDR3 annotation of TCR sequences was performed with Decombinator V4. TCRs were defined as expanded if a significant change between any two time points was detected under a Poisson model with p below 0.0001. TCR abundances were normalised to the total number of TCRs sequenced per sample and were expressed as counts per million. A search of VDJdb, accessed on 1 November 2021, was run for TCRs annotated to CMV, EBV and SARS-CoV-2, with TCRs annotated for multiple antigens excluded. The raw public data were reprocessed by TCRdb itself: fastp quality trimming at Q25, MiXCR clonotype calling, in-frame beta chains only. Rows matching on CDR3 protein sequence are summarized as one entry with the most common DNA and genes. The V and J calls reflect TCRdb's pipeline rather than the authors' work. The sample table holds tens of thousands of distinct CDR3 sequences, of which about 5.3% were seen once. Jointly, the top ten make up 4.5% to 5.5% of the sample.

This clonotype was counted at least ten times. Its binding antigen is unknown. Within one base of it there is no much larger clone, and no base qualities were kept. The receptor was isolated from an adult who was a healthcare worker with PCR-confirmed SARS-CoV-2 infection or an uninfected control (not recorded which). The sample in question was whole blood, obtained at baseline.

The encoded CDR3 is CASSTRDYPEQFF. The sequenced DNA: TGTGCCAGCAGCACCCGGGACTACCCAGAGCAGTTCTTC. The chain couples TRBV12-3 or TRBV12-4 to TRBJ2-1, with TRBD2 identical over 7 junction bases. From the cysteine up to the phenylalanine, the CDR3 has a length of 13 residues. Only the CDR3 DNA is retained, 39 bases long and in frame from the first base. Germline trimming: 6 bases from V, 10 bases from J; junction bases outside gene matches: 9.